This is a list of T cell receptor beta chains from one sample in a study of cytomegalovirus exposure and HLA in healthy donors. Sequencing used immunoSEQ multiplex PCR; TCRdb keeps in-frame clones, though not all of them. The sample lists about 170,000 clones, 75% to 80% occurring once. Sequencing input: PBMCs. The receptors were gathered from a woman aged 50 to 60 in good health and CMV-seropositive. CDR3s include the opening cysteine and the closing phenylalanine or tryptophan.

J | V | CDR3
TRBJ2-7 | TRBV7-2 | CASSLANINTYEQYF
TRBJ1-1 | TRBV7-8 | CASSLFTGWAFF
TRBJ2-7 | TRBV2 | CASSDGAGTREQYF
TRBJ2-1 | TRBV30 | CAWSVLGYGPFEQFF
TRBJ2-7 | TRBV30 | CAWRPSGGAYEQYF
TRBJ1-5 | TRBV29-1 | CSVGGPGQPQHF
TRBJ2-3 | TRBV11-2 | CASSLEGFYTDTQYF
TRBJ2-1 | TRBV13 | CASSHSGGGGNEQFF
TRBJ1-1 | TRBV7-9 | CASLSGRATEAFF
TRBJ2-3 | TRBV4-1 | CASSREKTGPLLTDTQYF
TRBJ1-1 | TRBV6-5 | CASSYGGVMNTEAFF
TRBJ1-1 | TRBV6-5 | CASSRELRNTEAFF
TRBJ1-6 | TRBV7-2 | CASSLGPYSPLHF
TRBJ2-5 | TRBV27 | CASSLGRLGTQYF
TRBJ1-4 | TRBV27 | CASSFEPPFPPGQNEKLFF
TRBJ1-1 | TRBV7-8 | CASSFGGRGTEAFF
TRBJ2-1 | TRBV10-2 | CASSGSSYNEQFF
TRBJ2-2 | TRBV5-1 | CASSLGLASSTGELFF
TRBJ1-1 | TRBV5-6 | CATMDRPSGATEAFF
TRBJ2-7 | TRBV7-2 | CASSPRWAQGYEQYF
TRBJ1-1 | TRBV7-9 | CASSEQANTEAFF
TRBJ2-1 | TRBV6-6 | CASSSYPDRDNNEQFF
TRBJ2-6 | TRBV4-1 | CASSPRQGVGSGANVLTF
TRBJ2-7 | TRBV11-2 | CASSVSTGGKYEQYF
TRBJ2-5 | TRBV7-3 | CASSPGLAGGETQYF
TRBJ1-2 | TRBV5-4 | CASRATGESYGYTF
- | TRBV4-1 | CASSQEEGGGGYEQYF
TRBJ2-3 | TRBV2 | CASSPDWDTQYF
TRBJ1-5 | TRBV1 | CTSSPNQPQHF
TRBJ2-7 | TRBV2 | CASSVQRGGGYEQYF
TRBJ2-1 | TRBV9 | CASSVSSGGALNEQFF
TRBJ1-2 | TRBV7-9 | CASSTRTVSTNYGYTF
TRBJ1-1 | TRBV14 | CASSQLLVNTEAFF
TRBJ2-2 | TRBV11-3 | CASSFTGGVEATGELFF
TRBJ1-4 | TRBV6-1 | CASSEWDSNEKLFF
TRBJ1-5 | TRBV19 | CASSWTGLNQPQHF
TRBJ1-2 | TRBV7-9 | CASSSRTGGDMYTF
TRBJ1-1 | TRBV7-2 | CASSLRTGVATEAFF
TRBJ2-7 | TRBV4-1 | CASSGVAGPSSYEQYF
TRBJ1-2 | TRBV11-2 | CASSTTGRDRLNYGYTF
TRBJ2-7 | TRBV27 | CASRGQGTEQYF
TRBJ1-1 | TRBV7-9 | CASSPGRGDTEAFF
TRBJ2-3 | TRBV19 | CASSLFQGALPDTQYF
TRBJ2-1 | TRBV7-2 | CASSIDRNNEQFF
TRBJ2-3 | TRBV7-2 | CASSLVAGRTDTQYF
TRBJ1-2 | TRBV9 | CASSVGGQGAQDGYTF
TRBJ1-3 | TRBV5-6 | CASSLGQLSGNTIYF
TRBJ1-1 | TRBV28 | CASRPDRNTEAFF
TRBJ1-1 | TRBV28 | CASSLLDTNLAFF
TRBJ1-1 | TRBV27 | CASRPDRGTVRTEAFF
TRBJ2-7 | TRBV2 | CASKVGTGNYEQYF
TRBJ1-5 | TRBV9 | CASSPQGGDQPQHF
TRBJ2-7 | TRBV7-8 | CASSLSPSGISPYEQYF